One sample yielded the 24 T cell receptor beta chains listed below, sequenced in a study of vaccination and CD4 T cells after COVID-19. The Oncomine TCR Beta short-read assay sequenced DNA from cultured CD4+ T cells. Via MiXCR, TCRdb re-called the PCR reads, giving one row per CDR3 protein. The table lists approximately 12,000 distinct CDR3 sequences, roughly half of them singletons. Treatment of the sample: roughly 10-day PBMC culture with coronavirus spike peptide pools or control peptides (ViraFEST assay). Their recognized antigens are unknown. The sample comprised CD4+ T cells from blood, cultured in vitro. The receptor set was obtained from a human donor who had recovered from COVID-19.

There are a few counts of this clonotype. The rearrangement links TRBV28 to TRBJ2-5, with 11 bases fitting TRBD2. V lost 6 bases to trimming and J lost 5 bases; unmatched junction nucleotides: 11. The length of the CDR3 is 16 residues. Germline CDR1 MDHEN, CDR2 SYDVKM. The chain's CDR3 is CASRPKLAGVGETQYF. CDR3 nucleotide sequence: TGTGCCAGCAGGCCCAAACTAGCGGGAGTGGGGGAGACCCAGTACTTC.

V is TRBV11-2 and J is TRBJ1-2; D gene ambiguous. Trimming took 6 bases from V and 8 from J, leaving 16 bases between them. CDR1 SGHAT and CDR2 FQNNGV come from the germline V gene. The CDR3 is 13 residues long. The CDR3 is CASRGVGLDGYTF. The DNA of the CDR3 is TGTGCCAGCAGGGGAGTCGGTTTGGACGGCTACACCTTC.

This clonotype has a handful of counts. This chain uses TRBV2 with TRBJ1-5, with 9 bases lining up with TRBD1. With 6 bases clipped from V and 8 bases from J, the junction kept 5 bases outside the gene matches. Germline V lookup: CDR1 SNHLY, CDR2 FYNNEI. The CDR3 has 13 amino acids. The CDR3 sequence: CASRNRGQEPQHF. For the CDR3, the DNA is TGTGCCAGCAGAAACAGGGGGCAGGAGCCCCAGCATTTT.

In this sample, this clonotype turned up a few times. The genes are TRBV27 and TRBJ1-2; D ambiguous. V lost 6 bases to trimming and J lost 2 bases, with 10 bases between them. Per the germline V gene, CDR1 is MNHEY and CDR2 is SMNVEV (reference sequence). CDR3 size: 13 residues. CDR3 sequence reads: CASRGKANYGYTF. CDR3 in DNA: TGTGCCAGCAGGGGCAAGGCCAACTATGGCTACACCTTC.

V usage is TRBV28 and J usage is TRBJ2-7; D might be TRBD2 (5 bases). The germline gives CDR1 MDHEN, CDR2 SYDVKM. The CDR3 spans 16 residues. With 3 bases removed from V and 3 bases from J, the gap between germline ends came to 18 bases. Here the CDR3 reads CASSLSRLRWDYEQYF. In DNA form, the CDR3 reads TGTGCCAGCAGTTTGAGTAGACTACGTTGGGACTACGAGCAGTACTTC.

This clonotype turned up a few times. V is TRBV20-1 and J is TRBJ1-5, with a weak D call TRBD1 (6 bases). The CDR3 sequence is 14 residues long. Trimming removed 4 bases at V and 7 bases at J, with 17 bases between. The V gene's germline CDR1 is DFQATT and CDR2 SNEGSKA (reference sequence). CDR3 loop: CSAKETGLRQPQHF. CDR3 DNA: TGCAGTGCTAAGGAGACAGGTCTCAGGCAGCCCCAGCATTTT.

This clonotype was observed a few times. CDR3 bases: TGTGCCTGGAGTTCTGGGGGCGAGACCCAGTACTTC. Amino acid sequence: CAWSSGGETQYF. The gene calls are TRBV30 and TRBJ2-5; maybe TRBD1 (6 bases). The CDR3 has 12 residues. CDR1 GTSNPN and CDR2 SVGIG come from the germline V gene (reference sequence). The V gene lost 2 bases and the J gene lost 5 bases, with 9 bases spanning the gap.

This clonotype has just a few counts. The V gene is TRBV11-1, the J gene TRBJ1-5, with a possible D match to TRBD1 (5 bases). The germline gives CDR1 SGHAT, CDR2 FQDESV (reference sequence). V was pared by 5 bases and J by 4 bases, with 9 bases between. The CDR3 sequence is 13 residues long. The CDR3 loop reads CASSRGHNQPQHF. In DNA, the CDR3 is TGTGCCAGCAGCCGAGGACATAATCAGCCCCAGCATTTT.

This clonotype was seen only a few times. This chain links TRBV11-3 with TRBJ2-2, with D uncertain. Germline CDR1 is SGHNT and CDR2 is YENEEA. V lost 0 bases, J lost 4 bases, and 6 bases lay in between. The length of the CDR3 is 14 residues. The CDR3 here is CASSLDGPTGELFF. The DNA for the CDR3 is TGTGCCAGCAGCTTAGATGGTCCCACCGGGGAGCTGTTTTTT.

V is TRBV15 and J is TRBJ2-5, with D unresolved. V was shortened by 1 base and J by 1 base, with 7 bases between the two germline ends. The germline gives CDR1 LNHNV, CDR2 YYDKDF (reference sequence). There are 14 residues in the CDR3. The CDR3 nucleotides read TGTGCCACCAGCAGAGTACAGACCCAAGAGACCCAGTACTTC. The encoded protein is CATSRVQTQETQYF.

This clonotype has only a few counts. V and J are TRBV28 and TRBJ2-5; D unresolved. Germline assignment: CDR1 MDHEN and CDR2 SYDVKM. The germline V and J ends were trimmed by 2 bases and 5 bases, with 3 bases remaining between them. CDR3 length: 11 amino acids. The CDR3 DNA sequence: TGTGCCAGCAGTTTAAGGGAGACCCAGTACTTC. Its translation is CASSLRETQYF.

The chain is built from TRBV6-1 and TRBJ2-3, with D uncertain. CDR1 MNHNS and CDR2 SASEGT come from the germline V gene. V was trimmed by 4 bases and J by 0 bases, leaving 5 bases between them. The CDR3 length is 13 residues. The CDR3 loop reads CASSGQSTDTQYF. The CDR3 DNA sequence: TGTGCCAGCAGTGGCCAGAGCACAGATACGCAGTATTTT.

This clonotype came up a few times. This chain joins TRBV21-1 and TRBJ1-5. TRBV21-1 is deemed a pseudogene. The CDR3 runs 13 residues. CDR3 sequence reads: CASSKDSNQPQHF. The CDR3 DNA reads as TGTGCCAGCAGCAAAGACAGCAATCAGCCCCAGCATTTT.

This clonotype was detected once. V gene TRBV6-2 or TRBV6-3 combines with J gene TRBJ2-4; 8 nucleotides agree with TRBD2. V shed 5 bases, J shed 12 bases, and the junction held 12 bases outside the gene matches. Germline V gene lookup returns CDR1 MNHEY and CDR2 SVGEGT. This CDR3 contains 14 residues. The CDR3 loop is CASSDGGGSRYQYF. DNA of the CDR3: TGTGCCAGCAGTGACGGGGGGGGTAGTCGGTATCAGTACTTC.

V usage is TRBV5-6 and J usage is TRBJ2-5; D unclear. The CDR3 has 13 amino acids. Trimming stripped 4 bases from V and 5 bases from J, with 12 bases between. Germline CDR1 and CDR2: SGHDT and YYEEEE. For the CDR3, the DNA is TGTGCCAGCAGCCGCATTACCGGGGAGACCCAGTACTTC. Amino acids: CASSRITGETQYF.

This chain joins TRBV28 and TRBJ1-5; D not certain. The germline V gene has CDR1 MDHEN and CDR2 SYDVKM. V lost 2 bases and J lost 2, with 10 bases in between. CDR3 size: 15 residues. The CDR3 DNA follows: TGTGCCAGCAGTTTAGCAGGACGTGGCAATCAGCCCCAGCATTTT. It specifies CASSLAGRGNQPQHF.

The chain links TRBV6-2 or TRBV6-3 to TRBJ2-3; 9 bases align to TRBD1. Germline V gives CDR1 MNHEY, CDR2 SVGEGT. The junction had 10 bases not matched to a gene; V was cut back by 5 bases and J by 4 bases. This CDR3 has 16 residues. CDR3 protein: CASSTPGQGMSDTQYF. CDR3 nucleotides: TGTGCCAGCAGTACCCCGGGACAGGGTATGTCAGATACGCAGTATTTT.

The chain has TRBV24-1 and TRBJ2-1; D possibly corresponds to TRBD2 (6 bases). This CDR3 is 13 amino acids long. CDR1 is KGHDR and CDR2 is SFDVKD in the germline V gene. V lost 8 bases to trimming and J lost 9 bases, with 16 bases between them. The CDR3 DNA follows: TGTGCCACCATGAAGGGCGGGATGGGTGAGCAGTTCTTC. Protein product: CATMKGGMGEQFF.

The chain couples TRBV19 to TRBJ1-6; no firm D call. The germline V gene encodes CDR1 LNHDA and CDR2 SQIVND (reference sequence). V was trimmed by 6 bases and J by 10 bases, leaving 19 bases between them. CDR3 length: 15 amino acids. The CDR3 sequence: CASRATSFQDSPLHF. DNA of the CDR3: TGTGCCAGTAGAGCCACCTCCTTCCAGGACTCACCCCTCCACTTT.

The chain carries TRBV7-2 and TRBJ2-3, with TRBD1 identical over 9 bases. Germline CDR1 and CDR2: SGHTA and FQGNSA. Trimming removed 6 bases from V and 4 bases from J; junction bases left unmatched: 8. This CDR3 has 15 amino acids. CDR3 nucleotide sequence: TGTGCCAGCAGTCAGAGGACAGGGGCGGCAGATACGCAGTATTTT. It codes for CASSQRTGAADTQYF.

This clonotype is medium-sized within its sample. CDR3 region: CASSQVRHLLGGYTF. In nucleotides, the CDR3 is TGTGCCAGCAGCCAAGTGAGGCACCTGTTAGGTGGCTACACCTTC. J is TRBJ1-2 and V is TRBV3-1; D gene ambiguous. Trimming stripped 1 base from V and 7 bases from J, with 16 bases between. Germline V lookup: CDR1 LGHDT, CDR2 YNNKEL (reference sequence). The CDR3 consists of 15 residues.

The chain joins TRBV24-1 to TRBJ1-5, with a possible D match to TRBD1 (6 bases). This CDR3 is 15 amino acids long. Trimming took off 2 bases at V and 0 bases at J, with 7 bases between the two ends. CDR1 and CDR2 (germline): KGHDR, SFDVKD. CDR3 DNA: TGTGCCACCAGTGATTCCAGGGGTAGCAATCAGCCCCAGCATTTT. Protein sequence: CATSDSRGSNQPQHF.

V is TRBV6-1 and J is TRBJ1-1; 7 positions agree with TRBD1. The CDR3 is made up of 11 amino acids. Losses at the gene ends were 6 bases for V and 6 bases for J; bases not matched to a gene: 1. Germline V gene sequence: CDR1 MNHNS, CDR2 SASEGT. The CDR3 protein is CASRGTAEAFF. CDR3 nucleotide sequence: TGTGCCAGCAGAGGGACAGCTGAAGCTTTCTTT.

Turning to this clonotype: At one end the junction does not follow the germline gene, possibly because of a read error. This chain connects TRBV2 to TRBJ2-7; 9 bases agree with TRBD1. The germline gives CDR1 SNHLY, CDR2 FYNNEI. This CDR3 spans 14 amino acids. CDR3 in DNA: TGTACCAGCATTCTGACAGGGGGTATCCACGAGCAGTACTTC. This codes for CTSILTGGIHEQYF.